These 26 T cell receptor beta chains originate from one sample sequenced in a study of blood T cell repertoires in COVID-19. Data came from immunoSEQ multiplex PCR; TCRdb stores just in-frame clones and leaves some out. The sample has roughly 160,000 clones, about 86% seen once; the top ten hold about 9.4%. Sequencing was done on a sample of peripheral blood. Receptors originate from a woman in her seventies with COVID-19, enrolled during active disease.

The gene calls are TRBV10-1 and TRBJ2-3; the match to TRBD1 covers 9 bases. Trimming removed 2 bases from V and 2 bases from J; junction bases left unmatched: 8. Germline lookup yields CDR1 WNHNN and CDR2 SYGVQD (reference sequence). The CDR3 is made up of 17 amino acids. CDR3 nucleotide sequence: TGCGCCAGCAGTGAGCCGACAGGGGGGAAGACCACAGATACGCAGTATTTT. It specifies CASSEPTGGKTTDTQYF.

V usage is TRBV27 and J usage is TRBJ2-5; a weak D match, TRBD2 (7 bases). This CDR3 region has 15 residues. The germline V gene has CDR1 MNHEY and CDR2 SMNVEV (reference sequence). V gave up 2 bases and J gave up 3 bases, with 13 bases separating them. Here the CDR3 DNA reads TGTGCCAGCAGTTTACGAGGGAGGGGGGAAGAGACCCAGTACTTC. Protein: CASSLRGRGEETQYF.

V is TRBV5-1 and J is TRBJ1-2, with a tentative D call TRBD1 (6 bases). V shed 0 bases and J shed 6 bases, with 18 bases lying between them. This CDR3 comprises 16 residues. The germline V gene has CDR1 SGHRS and CDR2 YFSETQ. CDR3 protein: CASSLDGYGGRDGYTF. In DNA, the CDR3 is TGCGCCAGCAGCTTGGATGGCTACGGGGGGCGGGATGGCTACACCTTC.

This clone was counted a few times. This chain links TRBV3-1 (or the pseudogene TRBV3-2) with TRBJ1-5; D gene unclear. V was shortened by 2 bases and J by 4 bases, with 6 bases between the two germline ends. CDR3 length equals 13 residues. Germline values: CDR1 LGHDT, CDR2 YNNKEL (reference sequence). The CDR3 protein is CASSQTVNQPQHF. The CDR3 DNA reads as TGTGCCAGCAGCCAAACAGTAAATCAGCCCCAGCATTTT.

The genes are TRBV10-1 and TRBJ2-1; 9 bases map to TRBD1. CDR1 and CDR2 (germline): WNHNN, SYGVQD (reference sequence). The ends lost 5 bases at V and 6 bases at J; junction bases unmatched: 8. This CDR3 spans 15 amino acids. The CDR3 sequence: CASSPGTGWVNEQFF. CDR3 sequence (DNA): TGCGCCAGCAGTCCCGGGACAGGGTGGGTCAATGAGCAGTTCTTC.

The V call is TRBV7-2, the J call TRBJ1-1; perhaps TRBD1 as D (5 bases). CDR3 length equals 13 residues. V gave up 4 bases and J gave up 10 bases, with 16 bases separating them. The germline V gene has CDR1 SGHTA and CDR2 FQGNSA. This CDR3 is CASSSGRDRGAFF. The CDR3 DNA is TGTGCCAGCAGCTCGGGGCGGGATCGAGGAGCTTTCTTT.

This rearrangement joins TRBV4-2 to TRBJ2-3, with 11 bases that match TRBD2. The CDR3 loop spans 21 amino acids. Germline values: CDR1 LGHNA, CDR2 YNFKEQ. Trimming took 0 bases from V and 5 from J; bases not matched to a gene: 19. This CDR3 is CASSQEKRASGGPTSRDTQYF. The DNA for the CDR3 is TGTGCCAGCAGCCAAGAGAAAAGGGCTAGCGGGGGGCCCACGAGTAGAGATACGCAGTATTTT.

The V gene is TRBV5-5, the J gene TRBJ1-4; no reliable D call. The CDR3 is 14 residues long. From germline, CDR1 is SGHKS and CDR2 YYEKEE (reference sequence). V gave up 2 bases and J gave up 3 bases, with 8 bases separating them. In DNA form, the CDR3 reads TGTGCCAGCAGCTTTGAACTGCCTAATGAAAAACTGTTTTTT. Translating it yields CASSFELPNEKLFF.

J is TRBJ2-1 and V is TRBV10-3; the match to TRBD2 covers 13 bases. The CDR3 runs 15 residues. Germline values: CDR1 ENHRY, CDR2 SYGVKD. V shed 6 bases and J 9 bases; nucleotides not matched to a gene: 8. The CDR3 DNA follows: TGTGCCATCAGGACCACTAGCGGGGGGGCGATTGAGCAGTTCTTC. This gives the protein CAIRTTSGGAIEQFF.

This chain uses TRBV6-1 with TRBJ1-5; tentative D call: TRBD1 (6 bases). Deletions cut 2 bases from V and 0 bases from J, with 17 bases between. The CDR3 extends over 18 amino acids. In germline, CDR1 is MNHNS, CDR2 SASEGT. The CDR3 spells CASSEYRSRGNSNQPQHF. CDR3 in DNA: TGTGCCAGCAGTGAATATCGATCCAGGGGAAATAGCAATCAGCCCCAGCATTTT.

The DNA of the CDR3 is TGTGCCAGCTCACCACCTGCAGGGATGGCAAACACCATATATTTT. As protein: CASSPPAGMANTIYF. The J gene is TRBJ1-3, the V gene TRBV18; D is perhaps TRBD1 (5 bases). V shed 0 bases and J shed 6 bases, with 12 bases lying between them. Germline V gives CDR1 KGHSH, CDR2 LQKENI. The CDR3 covers 15 residues.

This chain links TRBV7-9 with TRBJ1-1; D call uncertain. The V gene's germline CDR1 is SEHNR and CDR2 FQNEAQ (reference sequence). This CDR3 is 13 amino acids long. V lost 4 bases to trimming and J lost 4 bases, with 10 bases between them. CDR3 in amino acids: CASSSGPGTEAFF. CDR3 coding DNA: TGTGCCAGCAGCTCCGGTCCAGGCACTGAAGCTTTCTTT.

The rearrangement links TRBV12-3 or TRBV12-4 to TRBJ2-5, with 8 bases aligning to TRBD1. There are 13 residues in the CDR3. V gave up 1 base and J gave up 5 bases; unmatched junction bases: 0. CDR3: CASSLDRGETQYF. The CDR3 DNA follows: TGTGCCAGCAGTTTAGACAGGGGGGAGACCCAGTACTTC.

The chain carries TRBV28 and TRBJ1-1; possible D gene TRBD1, 5 bases. Trimming pared 7 bases from V and 3 bases from J, leaving 9 bases between. In germline, CDR1 is MDHEN, CDR2 SYDVKM. CDR3 length: 12 amino acids. CDR3 in DNA: TGTGCCAGCAAGGGGTTGTACACTGAAGCTTTCTTT. It encodes CASKGLYTEAFF. The full variable domain, its missing parts supplied by reference TRBV28 and TRBJ1-1, is DVKVTQSSRYLVKRTGEKVFLECVQDMDHENMFWYRQDPGLGLRLIYFSYDVKMKEKGDIPEGYSVSREKKERFSLILESASTNQTSMYLCASKGLYTEAFFGQGTRLTVV.

The CDR3 nucleotides read TGCAGCGTTGCCGGACAGTCCGGCAGAGAGACCCAGTACTTC. Residues: CSVAGQSGRETQYF. The V call is TRBV29-1, the J call TRBJ2-5, with a weak D call TRBD1 (6 bases). The V and J ends lost 4 bases and 4 bases respectively, with 16 bases between them. Germline V CDR1 and CDR2: SQVTM, ANQGSEA. The CDR3 is made up of 14 amino acids.

The V gene is TRBV12-3 or TRBV12-4, the J gene TRBJ1-1, with D unresolved. Deletions cut 7 bases from V and 2 bases from J, with 5 bases between. CDR3 length: 11 amino acids. CDR3 amino acids: CASTLNTEAFF. The CDR3 DNA follows: TGTGCCAGCACCCTTAACACTGAAGCTTTCTTT.

The J gene is TRBJ1-2, the V gene TRBV2; a weak D match, TRBD1 (6 bases). The CDR3 is 15 residues long. Trimming removed 6 bases from V and 6 bases from J, with 20 bases in between. Germline V gene lookup returns CDR1 SNHLY and CDR2 FYNNEI. The CDR3 nucleotides are TGTGCCAGCAGCGCCGATAAACCAGGGGCTGATGGCTACACCTTC. Protein product: CASSADKPGADGYTF.

This chain joins TRBV19 and TRBJ1-1, with 7 nucleotides matching TRBD1. CDR1 LNHDA and CDR2 SQIVND come from the germline V gene (reference sequence). V was pared by 5 bases and J by 7 bases, with 7 bases of the junction left unmatched. The CDR3 has 13 amino acids. The CDR3: CASSPDRVNEAFF. As DNA, the CDR3 is TGTGCCAGTAGTCCCGACAGGGTTAATGAAGCTTTCTTT. Variable domain in full (rest from reference TRBV19 and TRBJ1-1): DGGITQSPKYLFRKEGQNVTLSCEQNLNHDAMYWYRQDPGQGLRLIYYSQIVNDFQKGDIAEGYSVSREKKESFPLTVTSAQKNPTAFYLCASSPDRVNEAFFGQGTRLTVV.

J is TRBJ1-1 and V is TRBV5-1; D perhaps matches TRBD1 (5 bases). Germline loops: CDR1 SGHRS, CDR2 YFSETQ. V lost 1 base, J lost 0 bases, and 25 bases lay in between. CDR3 length equals 20 residues. The CDR3 loop reads CASSLWGVRAAAIMNTEAFF. The DNA of the CDR3 is TGCGCCAGCAGCTTGTGGGGGGTGAGAGCGGCAGCGATAATGAACACTGAAGCTTTCTTT.

V is TRBV20-1 and J is TRBJ2-7, with 11 bases aligning to TRBD2. The CDR3 totals 16 residues. V was pared by 3 bases and J by 1 base, with 8 bases of the junction left unmatched. Germline-derived CDR1 and CDR2 are DFQATT and SNEGSKA (reference sequence). The CDR3, as DNA: TGCAGTGCTAGTATTCGGACTAGCGGGTCGTCCTACGAGCAGTACTTC. Its translation is CSASIRTSGSSYEQYF.

V is TRBV30 and J is TRBJ2-2; 7 bases line up with TRBD2. The germline CDR1 and CDR2 sequences are GTSNPN and SVGIG (reference sequence). The CDR3 is 15 amino acids. With V trimmed by 5 bases and J by 0 bases, 6 bases remained unmatched. The CDR3 spells CAWGPGGSNTGELFF. CDR3 sequence (DNA): TGTGCCTGGGGACCGGGGGGATCGAACACCGGGGAGCTGTTTTTT.

The chain combines TRBV30 with TRBJ1-4, with a weak D call TRBD1 (5 bases). CDR3 size: 13 residues. Per germline, CDR1 GTSNPN and CDR2 SVGIG (reference sequence). V lost 2 bases and J lost 6, with 10 bases in between. The CDR3 nucleotides are TGTGCCTGGAGTAGGCAGGGTTATGAAAAACTGTTTTTT. Protein: CAWSRQGYEKLFF. Full variable domain (rest looked up from reference TRBV30 and TRBJ1-4): SQTIHQWPATLVQPVGSPLSLECTVEGTSNPNLYWYRQAAGRGLQLLFYSVGIGQISSEVPQNLSASRPQDRQFILSSKKLLLSDSGFYLCAWSRQGYEKLFFGSGTQLSVL.

The chain links TRBV29-1 to TRBJ2-3, with no clear D. The length of the CDR3 is 15 residues. V shed 0 bases and J shed 8 bases, with 18 bases lying between them. Germline V gene sequence: CDR1 SQVTM, CDR2 ANQGSEA. The CDR3 spells CSVEDPGSPTGTQYF. CDR3 coding DNA: TGCAGCGTTGAAGATCCTGGTTCCCCCACGGGTACGCAGTATTTT.

The chain joins TRBV6-1 to TRBJ2-5; a weak D match, TRBD2 (6 bases). CDR1 MNHNS and CDR2 SASEGT come from the germline V gene. V was shortened by 1 base and J by 5 bases, with 14 bases between the two germline ends. The CDR3 covers 15 residues. CDR3 loop: CASSEVSGVMETQYF. The CDR3 region has the DNA TGTGCCAGCAGTGAAGTCTCGGGGGTCATGGAGACCCAGTACTTC.

The chain joins TRBV11-2 to TRBJ2-5, with D perhaps TRBD2 (7 bases). This CDR3 region has 12 residues. Germline CDR1 reads SGHAT; CDR2 reads FQNNGV. Trimming took 5 bases from V and 4 from J, leaving 8 bases between them. The CDR3 loop reads CASSAGAETQYF. The DNA of the CDR3 is TGTGCCAGCAGCGCGGGGGCAGAGACCCAGTACTTC. The whole variable domain, remainder taken from reference TRBV11-2 and TRBJ2-5, is EAGVAQSPRYKIIEKRQSVAFWCNPISGHATLYWYQQILGQGPKLLIQFQNNGVVDDSQLPKDRFSAERLKGVDSTLKIQPAKLEDSAVYLCASSAGAETQYFGPGTRLLVL.

As concerns this clone: The sample contains more than one DNA sequence encoding this CDR3. The chain couples TRBV29-1 to TRBJ2-5, with 8 bases aligning to TRBD2. This CDR3 comprises 14 residues. CDR1 and CDR2 from the germline V gene are SQVTM and ANQGSEA. The CDR3 loop reads CWVGGPGGGETQYF. CDR3 nucleotides: TGCTGGGTTGGGGGCCCGGGGGGGGGCGAGACCCAGTACTTC.